A selection of T cell receptor beta chains follows, all from one sample in a study of CD8 T cells in Susac syndrome. One entry per CDR3 protein results from TCRdb running MiXCR on the immunoSEQ multiplex PCR reads. The table lists around 270,000 distinct CDR3 sequences, roughly 90% of them singletons. The sequenced sample consisted of CD8+ T cells from PBMCs. The receptors come from a human donor with multiple sclerosis. The CDR3 runs from the conserved cysteine through the conserved F or W. A D gene is named only where the DNA matches it firmly. For some rows the clone size is stated as once, few or many, or as a class when expanded; others skip it.

>TRBJ2-1|TRBD2|TRBV28|-
TGTGCCAGCAGAGAAGACCCTAGCGGGAGGTTTTGGGATGAGCAGTTCTTC
CASREDPSGRFWDEQFF
>TRBJ1-1|-|TRBV29-1|-
TGCAGCGTTCTCGGCCAGGGGGAAGCTTTCTTT
CSVLGQGEAFF
>TRBJ1-2|TRBD1|TRBV11-1|-
TGTGCCAGCAGCCCGACCCTTGGACAGGGAGGCTACACCTTC
CASSPTLGQGGYTF
>TRBJ2-1|-|TRBV6-1|few
TGTGCCAGCTCCACATTCAGGGACGCCTTGGGGTTCTTC
CASSTFRDALGFF
>TRBJ2-7|TRBD1|TRBV4-2|-
TGTGCCAGCAGCCAAGAACCTCTTTGGACAGGACCGTCCTACGAGCAGTACTTC
CASSQEPLWTGPSYEQYF
>TRBJ2-3|-|TRBV30|-
TGTGCCTCGGAGGGGGGACCAGATACGCAGTATTTT
CASEGGPDTQYF
>TRBJ2-1|-|TRBV11-2|-
TGTGCCAGCAGCTTAGTTTTCCCCGAGCAGTTCTTC
CASSLVFPEQFF
>TRBJ2-1|-|TRBV6-2/TRBV6-3|once
TGTGCCAGCAGTTACGAAGGGCAGAGTGAGCAGTTCTTC
CASSYEGQSEQFF
>TRBJ2-7|TRBD1|TRBV6-1|once
TGTGCCAGCAGTGACCCTTACGGGACAGGGGTAGGCGAGCAGTACTTC
CASSDPYGTGVGEQYF
>TRBJ2-7|TRBD1|TRBV27|-
TGTGCCAGCAGTGCACTACAGGGGTTGCACGAGCAGTACTTC
CASSALQGLHEQYF
>TRBJ2-5|TRBD2|TRBV11-1|-
TGTGCCAGCAGCTTAACCCTAGCGGGAATGGAGACCCAGTACTTC
CASSLTLAGMETQYF
>TRBJ2-7|-|TRBV9|once
TGTGCCAGCAGCGTAGCCGGCAGGGTCCACGAGCAGTACTTC
CASSVAGRVHEQYF
>TRBJ2-7|TRBD1|TRBV29-1|-
TGCAGCGTTACAGGGGGCACGGCCTACGAGCAGTACTTC
CSVTGGTAYEQYF
>TRBJ2-7|-|TRBV7-2|-
TGTGCCAGCAGCTTGGATCGGCCGTACTACGAGCAGTACTTC
CASSLDRPYYEQYF
>TRBJ1-1|-|TRBV5-1|-
TGCGCCAGCAGCTTGACAGGGCCCGGGGACACTGAAGCTTTCTTT
CASSLTGPGDTEAFF
>TRBJ2-1|-|TRBV7-9|-
TGTGCCAGCAGGGTGGACGGACACAATGAGCAGTTCTTC
CASRVDGHNEQFF
>TRBJ2-5|-|TRBV20-1|-
TGCAGTGCTAGAGATGACTTAACAGCCCAAGAGACCCAGTACTTC
CSARDDLTAQETQYF
>TRBJ2-1|-|TRBV29-1|-
TGCAGCGTTGGCCGGAATGAGCAGTTCTTC
CSVGRNEQFF
>TRBJ2-7|-|TRBV29-1|-
TGCAGCGTTGAAGAAATTTCGGGGGCTTACTACGAGCAGTACTTC
CSVEEISGAYYEQYF
>TRBJ2-7|-|TRBV20-1|-
TGCAGTGCTAGAGAACCTTCCGGCGAGCAGTACTTC
CSAREPSGEQYF
>TRBJ2-7|-|TRBV4-1|-
TGCGCCAGCAGCCATCCCACGGGGGCGCCTGGCGAGCAGTACTTC
CASSHPTGAPGEQYF
>TRBJ2-6|-|TRBV25-1|-
TGTGCCAGCAGTGAGGGCCTTGGGGCCAACGTCCTGACTTTC
CASSEGLGANVLTF
>TRBJ1-6|-|TRBV27|-
TGTGCCAGCTCCGACAGAACAGACTCCTATAATTCACCCCTCCACTTT
CASSDRTDSYNSPLHF
>TRBJ2-5|-|TRBV19|once
TGTGCCAGTAGTGCCCGAGTGGCGGAGACCCAGTACTTC
CASSARVAETQYF
>TRBJ1-2|-|TRBV2|once
TGTGCCAGCGCGCGGGAGGAGCACTATGGCTACACCTTC
CASAREEHYGYTF
>TRBJ2-7|TRBD2|TRBV28|-
TGTGCCAGCAGTTTATATTGGACTAGCGGGAACTCCTACGAGCAGTACTTC
CASSLYWTSGNSYEQYF
>TRBJ2-1|TRBD1|TRBV6-1|-
TGTGCCAACGGACAGGGTGGCAATGAGCAGTTCTTC
CANGQGGNEQFF
>TRBJ2-1|-|TRBV9|-
TGTGCCAGCAGCGTGGGTGTTTACAATGAGCAGTTCTTC
CASSVGVYNEQFF
>TRBJ2-7|-|TRBV6-2/TRBV6-3|-
TGTGCCAGCAGCCTCCCCGAAGCAGGAACCTACGAGCAGTACTTC
CASSLPEAGTYEQYF
>TRBJ2-6|TRBD2|TRBV9|-
TGTGCCAGCAGCGTAGCACCCCGACTAGCGGGGAACTCTGGGGCCAACGTCCTGACTTTC
CASSVAPRLAGNSGANVLTF
>TRBJ1-2|-|TRBV24-1|once
TGTGCCACCAGTGATTTGGGCAGTAACTATGGCTACACCTTC
CATSDLGSNYGYTF
>TRBJ2-1|TRBD2|TRBV4-2|-
TGTGCCAGCAGCCAAGATGGGACTAGCGGGCCCGGAAATGAGCAGTTCTTC
CASSQDGTSGPGNEQFF
>TRBJ2-7|TRBD1|TRBV4-3|-
TGCGCCAGCAGCCAAGATCACAGGGGGTTGGTCGAGCAGTACTTC
CASSQDHRGLVEQYF
>TRBJ2-1|-|TRBV27|-
TGTGCCAGCACCTCTGGAGGGTTCAGCTCCTACAATGAGCAGTTCTTC
CASTSGGFSSYNEQFF
>TRBJ2-1|-|TRBV19|-
TGTGCCAGTAGTATCACCTCTTCGTACAATGAGCAGTTCTTC
CASSITSSYNEQFF
>TRBJ2-3|TRBD2|TRBV7-8|-
TGTGCCAGCAGCCCGCTACTAGCGGGATCAGATACGCAGTATTTT
CASSPLLAGSDTQYF
>TRBJ2-7|-|TRBV20-1|-
TGCAGTGCTAGAGATGAGGGGGCCTACGAGCAGTACTTC
CSARDEGAYEQYF
>TRBJ1-5|-|TRBV18|once
TGTGCCAGCTCACCAGGGGATGGCAATCAGCCCCAGCATTTT
CASSPGDGNQPQHF
>TRBJ2-3|-|TRBV9|once
TGTGCCAGCAGCGTATGGGGTGGGACAGATACGCAGTATTTT
CASSVWGGTDTQYF
>TRBJ2-1|-|TRBV9|-
TGTGCCAGCAGCGCCTCGGATAATGAGCAGTTCTTC
CASSASDNEQFF
>TRBJ1-2|TRBD1|TRBV2|-
TGTGCCAGCAGTGCGCAGGGGGCACGGTCGAACTATGGCTACACCTTC
CASSAQGARSNYGYTF
>TRBJ2-7|-|TRBV7-9|-
TGTGCCAGCAGCTTAGAGGGACGCGAGCAGTACTTC
CASSLEGREQYF
>TRBJ2-1|-|TRBV28|-
TGTGCCAGCAGTTTAACCCCCAGGGGTTACAATGAGCAGTTCTTC
CASSLTPRGYNEQFF